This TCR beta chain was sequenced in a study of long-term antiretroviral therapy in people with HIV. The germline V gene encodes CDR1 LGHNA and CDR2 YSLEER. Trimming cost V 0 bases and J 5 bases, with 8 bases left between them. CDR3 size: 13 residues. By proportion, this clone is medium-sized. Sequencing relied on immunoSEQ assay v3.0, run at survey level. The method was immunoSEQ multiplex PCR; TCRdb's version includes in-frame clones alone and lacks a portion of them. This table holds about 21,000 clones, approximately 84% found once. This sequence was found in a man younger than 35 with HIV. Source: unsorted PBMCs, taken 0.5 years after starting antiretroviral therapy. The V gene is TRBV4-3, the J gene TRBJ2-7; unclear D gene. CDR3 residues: CASSQDGVDEQYF. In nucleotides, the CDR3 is TGCGCCAGCAGCCAAGATGGGGTCGACGAGCAGTACTTC.